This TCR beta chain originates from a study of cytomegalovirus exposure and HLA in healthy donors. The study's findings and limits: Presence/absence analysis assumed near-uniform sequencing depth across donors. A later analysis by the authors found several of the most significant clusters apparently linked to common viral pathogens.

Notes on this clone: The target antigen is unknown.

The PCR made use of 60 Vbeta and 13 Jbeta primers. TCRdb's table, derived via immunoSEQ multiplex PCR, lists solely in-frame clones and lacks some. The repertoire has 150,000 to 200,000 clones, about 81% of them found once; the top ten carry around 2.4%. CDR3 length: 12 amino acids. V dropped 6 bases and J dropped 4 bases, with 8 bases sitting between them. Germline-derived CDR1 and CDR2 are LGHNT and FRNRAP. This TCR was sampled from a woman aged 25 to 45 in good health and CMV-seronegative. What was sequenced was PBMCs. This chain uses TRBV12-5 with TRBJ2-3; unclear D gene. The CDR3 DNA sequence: TGTGCTAGTGGCCCGTCCGCAGATACGCAGTATTTT. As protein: CASGPSADTQYF.